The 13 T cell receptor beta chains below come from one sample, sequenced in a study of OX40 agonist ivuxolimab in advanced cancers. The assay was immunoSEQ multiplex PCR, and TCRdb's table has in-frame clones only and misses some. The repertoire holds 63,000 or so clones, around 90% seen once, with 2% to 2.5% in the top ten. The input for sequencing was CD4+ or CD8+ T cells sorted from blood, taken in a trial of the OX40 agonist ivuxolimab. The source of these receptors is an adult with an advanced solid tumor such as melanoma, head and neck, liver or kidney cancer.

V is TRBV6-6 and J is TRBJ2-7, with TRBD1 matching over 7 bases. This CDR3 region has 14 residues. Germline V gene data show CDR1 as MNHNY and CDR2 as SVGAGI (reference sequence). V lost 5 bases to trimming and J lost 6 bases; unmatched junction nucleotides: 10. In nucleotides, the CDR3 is TGTGCCAGCAGTAAGGGGGCAGAGCGGAGCGAGCAGTACTTC. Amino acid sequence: CASSKGAERSEQYF.

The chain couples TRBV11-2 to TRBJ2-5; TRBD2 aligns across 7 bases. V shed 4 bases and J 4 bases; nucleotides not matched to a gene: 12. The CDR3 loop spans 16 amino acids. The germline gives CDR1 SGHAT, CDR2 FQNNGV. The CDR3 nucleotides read TGTGCCAGCAGCTCCCCGCGGGGGACTCGCCGAGAGACCCAGTACTTC. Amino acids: CASSSPRGTRRETQYF.

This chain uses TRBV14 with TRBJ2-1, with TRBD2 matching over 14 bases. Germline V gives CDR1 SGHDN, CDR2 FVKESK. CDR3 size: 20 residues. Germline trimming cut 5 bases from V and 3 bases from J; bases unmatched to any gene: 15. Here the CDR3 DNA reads TGTGCCAGCAGCTCCCCGGGACTAGCGGGAGTTAAATCGCTCTACAATGAGCAGTTCTTC. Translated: CASSSPGLAGVKSLYNEQFF.

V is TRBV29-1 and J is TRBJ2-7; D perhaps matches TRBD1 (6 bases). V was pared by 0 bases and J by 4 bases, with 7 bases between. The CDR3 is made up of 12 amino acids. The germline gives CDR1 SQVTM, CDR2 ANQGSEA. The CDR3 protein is CSVEEGAYEQYF. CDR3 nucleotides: TGCAGCGTTGAAGAGGGGGCGTACGAGCAGTACTTC.

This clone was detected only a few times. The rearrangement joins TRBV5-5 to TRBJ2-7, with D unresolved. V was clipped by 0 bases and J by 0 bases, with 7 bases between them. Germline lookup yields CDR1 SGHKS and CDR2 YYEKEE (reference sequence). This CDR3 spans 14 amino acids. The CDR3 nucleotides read TGTGCCAGCAGCTTGGCGGCTAGCTCCTACGAGCAGTACTTC. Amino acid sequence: CASSLAASSYEQYF. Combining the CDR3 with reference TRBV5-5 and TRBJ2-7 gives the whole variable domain DAGVTQSPTHLIKTRGQQVTLRCSPISGHKSVSWYQQVLGQGPQFIFQYYEKEERGRGNFPDRFSARQFPNYSSELNVNALLLGDSALYLCASSLAASSYEQYFGPGTRLTVT.

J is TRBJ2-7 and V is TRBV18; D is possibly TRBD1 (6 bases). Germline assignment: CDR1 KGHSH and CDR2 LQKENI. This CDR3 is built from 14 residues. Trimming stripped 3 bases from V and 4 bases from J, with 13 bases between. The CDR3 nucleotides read TGTGCCAGCTCACCGGTGGCAGGGGAGTACGAGCAGTACTTC. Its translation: CASSPVAGEYEQYF.

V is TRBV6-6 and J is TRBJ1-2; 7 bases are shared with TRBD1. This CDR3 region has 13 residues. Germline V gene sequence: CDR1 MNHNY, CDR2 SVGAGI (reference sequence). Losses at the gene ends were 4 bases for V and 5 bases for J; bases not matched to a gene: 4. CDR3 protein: CASSSAGGYGYTF. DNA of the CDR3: TGTGCCAGCAGTTCCGCAGGGGGATATGGCTACACCTTC.

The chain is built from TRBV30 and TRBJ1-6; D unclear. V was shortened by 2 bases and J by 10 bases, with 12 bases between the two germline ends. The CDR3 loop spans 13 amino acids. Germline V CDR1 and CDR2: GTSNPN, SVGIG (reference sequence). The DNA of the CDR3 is TGTGCCTGGAGTTCGGTGGTAGGATCACCCCTCCACTTT. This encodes CAWSSVVGSPLHF.

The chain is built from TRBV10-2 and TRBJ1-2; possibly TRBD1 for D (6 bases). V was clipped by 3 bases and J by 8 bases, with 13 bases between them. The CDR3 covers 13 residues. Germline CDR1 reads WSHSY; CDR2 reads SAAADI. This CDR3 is CASSDEGERGYTF. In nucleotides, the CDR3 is TGCGCCAGCAGTGACGAGGGGGAGCGAGGCTACACCTTC.

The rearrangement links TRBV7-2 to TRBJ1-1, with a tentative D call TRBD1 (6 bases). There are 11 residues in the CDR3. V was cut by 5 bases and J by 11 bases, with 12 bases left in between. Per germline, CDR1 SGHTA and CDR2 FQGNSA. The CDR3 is CASSLQGRAFF. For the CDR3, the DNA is TGTGCCAGCAGCCTACAGGGTCGGGCTTTCTTT.

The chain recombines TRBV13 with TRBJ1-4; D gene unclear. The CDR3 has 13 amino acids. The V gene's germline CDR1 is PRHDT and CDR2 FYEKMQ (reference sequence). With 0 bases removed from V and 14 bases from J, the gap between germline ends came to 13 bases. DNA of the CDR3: TGTGCCAGCAGCTTAGGGTTCCGGGAGTGGCTGTTTTTT. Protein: CASSLGFREWLFF.

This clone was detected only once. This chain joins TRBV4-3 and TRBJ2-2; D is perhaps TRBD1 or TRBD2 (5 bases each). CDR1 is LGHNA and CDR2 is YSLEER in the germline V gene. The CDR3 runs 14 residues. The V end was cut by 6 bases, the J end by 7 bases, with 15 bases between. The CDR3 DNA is TGCGCCAGCAGAGGGGACGGTGAAAACGGGGAGCTGTTTTTT. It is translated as CASRGDGENGELFF.

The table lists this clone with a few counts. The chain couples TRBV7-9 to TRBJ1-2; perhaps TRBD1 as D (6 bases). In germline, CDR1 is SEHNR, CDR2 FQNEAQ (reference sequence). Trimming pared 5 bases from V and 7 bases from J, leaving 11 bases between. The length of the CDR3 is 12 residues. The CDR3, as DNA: TGTGCCAGCAGCCAAGACAGGTCTGGCTACACCTTC. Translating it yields CASSQDRSGYTF.